The 13 T cell receptor beta chains below all came from one sample that was sequenced in a study of T cell repertoires in cytomegalovirus infection. One entry per CDR3 protein results from TCRdb running MiXCR on the reads. The table lists approximately 120,000 distinct CDR3 sequences, over 25% of them singletons. Antigen specificity for these receptors is unknown. Sequencing was performed on CD8+ T cells from cultured PBMCs, taken from culture after CMV antigen stimulation. The origin of the receptors is a human donor in good health (CMV status not recorded). Some clones in this sample may be carry-over from other donors' samples.

This clonotype was seen more than once but under ten times. This chain links TRBV19 with TRBJ1-5, with TRBD1 matching 9 bases. Trimming at V came to 7 bases and at J to 4 bases, leaving 8 bases not matched to a gene. The CDR3 has 15 amino acids. Germline CDR1 LNHDA, CDR2 SQIVND (reference sequence). CDR3 DNA: TGTGCCAGTAACTGGGGACAGGGCGTAAATCAGCCCCAGCATTTT. Translated: CASNWGQGVNQPQHF.

This clonotype was picked up many times. The chain combines TRBV12-3 or TRBV12-4 with TRBJ2-3; no definite D call. Trimming shortened V by 6 bases and J by 3 bases, and 10 bases separated the two germline ends. This CDR3 region has 13 residues. CDR3 sequence reads: CASSQAATDTQYF. Here the CDR3 DNA reads TGTGCCAGCAGCCAGGCCGCGACAGATACGCAGTATTTT.

This clonotype was seen a handful of times. The chain has TRBV7-2 and TRBJ2-4; D uncertain. Trimming cost V 2 bases and J 8 bases, with 10 bases left between them. This CDR3 is built from 13 residues. In germline, CDR1 is SGHTA, CDR2 FQGNSA. CDR3: CASSLIGKDIQYF. The CDR3 coding sequence is TGTGCCAGCAGCTTAATAGGGAAGGACATTCAGTACTTC.

The chain carries TRBV5-5 and TRBJ1-1; 7 nucleotides agree with TRBD1. Unmatched junction bases numbered 2, after V lost 2 bases and J lost 4 bases. This CDR3 is 13 amino acids long. Germline loops: CDR1 SGHKS, CDR2 YYEKEE (reference sequence). The CDR3 DNA follows: TGTGCCAGCAGCTTATCAGGGGGCACTGAAGCTTTCTTT. Encoded protein: CASSLSGGTEAFF.

The rearrangement joins TRBV6-4 to TRBJ1-1; a weak D match, TRBD1 (5 bases). CDR1 and CDR2 (germline): MRHNA, SNTAGT. Trimming pared 6 bases from V and 4 bases from J, leaving 12 bases between. This CDR3 region has 13 residues. CDR3: CASSRGEGTEAFF. The CDR3 DNA follows: TGTGCCAGCAGCCGGGGGGAAGGCACTGAAGCTTTCTTT.

The chain combines TRBV4-1 with TRBJ1-2; 9 nucleotides agree with TRBD1. The junction had 11 bases not matched to a gene; V was cut back by 0 bases and J by 6 bases. Germline V gives CDR1 MGHRA, CDR2 YSYEKL. This CDR3 is built from 17 residues. In DNA, the CDR3 is TGCGCCAGCAGCCAAGACCCCACCGGGACAGGGAATGATGGCTACACCTTC. This codes for CASSQDPTGTGNDGYTF.

The chain carries TRBV7-9 and TRBJ1-1; no reliable D call. Germline V gene data show CDR1 as SEHNR and CDR2 as FQNEAQ (reference sequence). V lost 2 bases and J 1 base, leaving 14 bases between the germline ends. The CDR3 extends over 16 amino acids. Here the CDR3 reads CASSLSFAWGNTEAFF. The CDR3 coding sequence is TGTGCCAGCAGCTTATCTTTTGCTTGGGGGAACACTGAAGCTTTCTTT.

This clonotype has just a few counts. This sequence joins TRBV6-1 and TRBJ2-1; TRBD2 agrees at 9 bases. In germline, CDR1 is MNHNS, CDR2 SASEGT. CDR3 length: 15 residues. Germline trimming cut 2 bases from V and 6 bases from J; bases unmatched to any gene: 5. The CDR3 nucleotides are TGTGCCAGCAGTGAACTCAGCGGGGGGCTCAATGAGCAGTTCTTC. This encodes CASSELSGGLNEQFF.

This clonotype appeared a few times. The chain carries TRBV7-4 and TRBJ1-1, with unresolved D. V lost 3 bases, J lost 1 base, and 3 bases lay in between. Germline loops: CDR1 SGHVT, CDR2 SQSDAQ. The length of the CDR3 is 12 residues. CDR3 in DNA: TGTGCCAGCAGCTTTAAGAACACTGAAGCTTTCTTT. It yields the protein CASSFKNTEAFF.

The CDR3 DNA follows: TGTGCCAGCAGCTTATTCGGACAGGGGGCCACCGAGCAGTTCTTC. This codes for CASSLFGQGATEQFF. This sequence joins TRBV7-6 and TRBJ2-1; 11 bases are shared with TRBD1. The CDR3 runs to 15 residues. The germline gives CDR1 SGHVS, CDR2 FNYEAQ. V gave up 2 bases and J gave up 10 bases; unmatched junction bases: 7.

Only a few counts were recorded for this clonotype. The chain combines TRBV7-6 with TRBJ2-7; D is possibly TRBD1 (5 bases). Germline CDR1 reads SGHVS; CDR2 reads FNYEAQ. This CDR3 is 13 amino acids long. The V end lost 2 bases, the J end lost 6 bases, and 11 bases lay between the germline ends. This CDR3 is CASSLLVQGEQYF. The CDR3 DNA reads as TGTGCCAGCAGCTTATTAGTGCAGGGCGAGCAGTACTTC.

This clonotype came up a few times. The chain employs TRBV6-6 and TRBJ2-3; TRBD2 aligns across 9 bases. V lost 1 base and J lost 4; bases outside the gene matches: 6. CDR1 is MNHNY, CDR2 SVGAGI, per germline (reference sequence). This CDR3 has 16 amino acids. The CDR3 nucleotides read TGTGCCAGCAGTTACTGGCCAGCGGGGGGCGCAGATACGCAGTATTTT. Its protein product is CASSYWPAGGADTQYF.

The chain combines TRBV10-3 with TRBJ2-5, with D uncertain. Germline V gene data show CDR1 as ENHRY and CDR2 as SYGVKD. Trimming removed 2 bases at V and 5 bases at J, with 6 bases between. This CDR3 is 12 amino acids long. This chain's CDR3 is CAISEGDETQYF. The CDR3 DNA sequence: TGTGCCATCAGTGAGGGCGACGAGACCCAGTACTTC.